This TCR beta chain came from a study of human T cells and chemical hapten exposure. TCRdb ran MiXCR on the RACE reads and lists one entry per CDR3 protein. The sample contains 150,000 to 200,000 distinct CDR3 sequences, about 27% of which appear only once. Indicated time point: patch test 3, about 24 weeks after DPC sensitization. Stated treatment: therapeutic diphenylcyclopropenone sensitization with weekly scalp DPC. The receptor was derived from a woman aged 18-29 years with alopecia areata. Some clones in this sample may be carry-over from other donors' samples. Material: whole blood, obtained in connection with sensitization to the hapten diphenylcyclopropenone (DPC).

The CDR3 sequence: CASSSGLNPNTDTQYF. Written as DNA, the CDR3 is TGTGCCAGCAGCTCGGGACTAAACCCGAACACAGATACGCAGTATTTT. The chain links TRBV6-5 to TRBJ2-3, with 7 bases fitting TRBD2. CDR1 MNHEY and CDR2 SVGAGI come from the germline V gene. J lost 2 bases, V lost 6 bases, and 11 bases had no gene match. This CDR3 has 16 residues.